The entry below describes one T cell receptor beta chain. What it binds is not known. The data were taken from a study of blood T cells in healthy people across ages. Healthy Caucasian individuals from Russia aged about 6 to 90 served as donors. Isolation per sample recovered at least 7 million PBMCs. A minimum of 5 micrograms of total RNA was extracted per sample. Broader study findings: Age advanced and TCR beta diversity per million T cells fell, roughly linearly.

Combining a sample-barcoded 5' primer with a J-beta primer mix, a second PCR ran for about 6 to 11 cycles. TCRdb itself ran the 5' RACE reads through MiXCR, one entry per CDR3 protein. The repertoire has about 1.5 million distinct CDR3 sequences, roughly 45% of them found once; the top ten carry roughly 7.9%. The clonotype originates from a woman younger than 30 in good health. The material sequenced was blood.

The CDR3 DNA is TGTGCCAGCAGCAAAAAACTGCTATGGTATAGCGGCTACAATGAGCAGTTCTTC. Amino acids: CASSKKLLWYSGYNEQFF. The chain has TRBV21-1 and TRBJ2-1. TRBV21-1 is designated a pseudogene. The CDR3 is 18 residues long.